This T cell receptor beta chain was captured by sequencing in a study of shared clonotypes between healthy human individuals. Study observations and caveats: Sequencing depth was a factor that was expected to affect clonotype sharing among donors. In several donors, around 5% of naive CD4 clonotypes appeared in common.

The CDR3 runs to 17 residues. Germline CDR1 SGDLS, CDR2 YYNGEE. The V gene lost 1 base and the J gene lost 0 bases, with 13 bases spanning the gap. When replicate PCRs were run on sorted subsets, they used about 220 ng DNA, about 31,000 T cell genomes. Produced via immunoSEQ multiplex PCR; TCRdb's table is partial and in-frame only. Among around 2,000,000 clones listed, about 92% were seen once. As to this clone: Its antigen remains unidentified.

Cells designated naive CD8 were CD45RO-negative and were positively selected for CCR7, with terminally differentiated effector memory CD45RA+ cells excluded. All of the donors resided in Nashville, Tennessee, and each was a Caucasian adult. Sequenced: naive CD8+ T cells from PBMCs. The V gene is TRBV9, the J gene TRBJ2-2, with D perhaps TRBD2 (5 bases). The receptor comes from a man aged 18-30 years in good health. Some clones in this sample may be carry-over from other donors' samples. CDR3: CASSVSLAASNTGELFF. The CDR3 DNA follows: TGTGCCAGCAGCGTAAGTCTAGCCGCCTCGAACACCGGGGAGCTGTTTTTT.